This TCR beta chain was obtained from a study of blood T cell repertoires in COVID-19 (dated by TCRdb to the early 2020s). About the full investigation: Samples covering the acute and convalescent phases of COVID-19 were provided by collaborators in the United States, Italy and Spain. The prospective study material was composed of cDNA or gDNA derived from T cells, B-cell-depleted T cells, or PBMCs. Deeply sampled blood TCRbeta repertoires from subjects exposed to, actively infected with, or recovered from COVID-19 were included in the dataset. The repertoires were made available in a free public database intended to serve as a resource for research on the immune response to SARS-CoV-2. Samples came from the ongoing ImmuneRACE study (first 160 participants) plus 1,254 subjects from 6 global collaborators. The sample metadata nearly always contained a de-identified subject ID, COVID-19 status, age in years and sex. Where available, HLA class I and class II types were obtained from metadata supplied by the sample provider rather than from assay-based typing.

Results and caveats for the whole study, not just this receptor: Clinical and demographic metadata were provided uncurated, with the amount varying by source and participant.

In the case of this clone: Its antigen is not yet known. Within one base of it there is no much larger clone, and no base qualities were kept.

Whole blood was collected in K2EDTA tubes by collaborating institutions according to the institutions' own protocols. For TCRbeta analysis, collaborator samples were shipped as frozen whole blood, as isolated PBMCs, or as DNA extracted from either sample type. CDR1 and CDR2, per the germline V gene (reference sequence), are MNHEY and SMNVEV. Inclusive of the bounding cysteine and phenylalanine, the CDR3 is 16 residues long. Only the CDR3 portion is preserved as DNA: 48 bases, with reading frame beginning at the first base. The V and J ends are trimmed by 4 bases and 3 bases, leaving 18 bases between them. The immunoSEQ Assay, a bias-controlled multiplex PCR, was used to amplify TCRbeta CDR3 regions from genomic DNA. Turning to the authors' computational methods: Nucleated cell counts per sample were estimated from amplification of reference gene primers within the assay. Sequence reads were collapsed and filtered to measure the absolute abundance of every unique TCRbeta CDR3 rearrangement. For each sample, productive Simpson clonality was calculated by taking the square root of Simpson's diversity index across productive rearrangements. TCRdb's version of the immuneACCESS table is confined to in-frame rearrangements and falls short of the full clone set. An unresolved V gene accounts for under half of the shortfall where checked; the remainder is of unknown origin. The V and J calls and clone size were taken over from that table, and D and trimming were inferred from the DNA. In all, the sample holds under 150,000 clones, and 80% to 85% of those were seen once. The ten biggest clones cover 4% of the sample.

The sequence is built from TRBV27 and TRBJ1-2; a weak D assignment points to TRBD1 (6 bases agree). What was sequenced was peripheral blood. The sequence derives from a woman aged 55-75 years with acute or convalescent COVID-19. For the CDR3, the sequence is CASSSAPRTVYYGYTF. The sequence in DNA is TGTGCCAGCAGTTCCGCCCCCCGGACAGTATACTATGGCTACACCTTC.